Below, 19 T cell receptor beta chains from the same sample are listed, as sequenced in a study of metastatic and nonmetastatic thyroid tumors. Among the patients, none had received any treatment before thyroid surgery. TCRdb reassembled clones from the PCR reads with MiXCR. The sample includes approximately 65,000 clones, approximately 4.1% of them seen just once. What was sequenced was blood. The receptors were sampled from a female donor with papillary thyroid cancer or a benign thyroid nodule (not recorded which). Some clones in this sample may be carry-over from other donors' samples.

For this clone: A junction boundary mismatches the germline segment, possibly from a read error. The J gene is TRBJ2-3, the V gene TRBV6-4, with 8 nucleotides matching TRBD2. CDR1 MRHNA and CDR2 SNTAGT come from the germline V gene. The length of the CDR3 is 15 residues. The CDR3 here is CTSSDGAGVTDTQYF. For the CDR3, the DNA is TGTACCAGCAGTGACGGAGCGGGGGTCACAGATACGCAGTATTTT.

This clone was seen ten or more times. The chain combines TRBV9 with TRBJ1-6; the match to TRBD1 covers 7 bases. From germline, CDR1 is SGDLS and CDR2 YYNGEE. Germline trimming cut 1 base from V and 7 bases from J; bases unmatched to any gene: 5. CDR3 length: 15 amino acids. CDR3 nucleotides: TGTGCCAGCAGCGTACTTGGGACAGACAATTCACCCCTCCACTTT. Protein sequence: CASSVLGTDNSPLHF.

The CDR3 loop is CASSWGVGQPQHF. CDR3 nucleotide sequence: TGTGCCAGCAGTTGGGGGGTCGGACAGCCCCAGCATTTT. The V and J genes are TRBV27 and TRBJ1-5; D is perhaps TRBD1 (5 bases). Germline V gene data show CDR1 as MNHEY and CDR2 as SMNVEV (reference sequence). V was pared by 4 bases and J by 7 bases, with 11 bases between. The CDR3 consists of 13 residues.

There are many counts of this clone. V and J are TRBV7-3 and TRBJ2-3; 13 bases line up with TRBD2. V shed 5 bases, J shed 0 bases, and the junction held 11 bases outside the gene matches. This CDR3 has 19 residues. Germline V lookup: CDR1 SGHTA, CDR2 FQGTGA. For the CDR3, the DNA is TGTGCCAGCAGCCCTACCCCGGGACTAGCGGGGTTTAGCACAGATACGCAGTATTTT. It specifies CASSPTPGLAGFSTDTQYF.

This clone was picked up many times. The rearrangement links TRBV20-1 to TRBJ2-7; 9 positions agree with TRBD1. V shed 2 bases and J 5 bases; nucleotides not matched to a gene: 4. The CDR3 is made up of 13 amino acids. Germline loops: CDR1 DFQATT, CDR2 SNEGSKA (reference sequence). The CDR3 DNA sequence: TGCAGTGCTAGACGGGACAGGGCCAACGAGCAGTACTTC. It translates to CSARRDRANEQYF.

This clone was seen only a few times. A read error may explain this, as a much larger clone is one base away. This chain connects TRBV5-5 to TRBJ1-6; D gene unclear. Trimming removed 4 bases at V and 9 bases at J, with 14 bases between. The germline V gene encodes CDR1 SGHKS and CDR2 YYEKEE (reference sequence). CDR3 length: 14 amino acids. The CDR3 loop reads CASSEPTRFSPLHF. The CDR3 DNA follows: TGTGCCAGCAGCGAACCGACCAGGTTTTCACCCCTCCACTTT.

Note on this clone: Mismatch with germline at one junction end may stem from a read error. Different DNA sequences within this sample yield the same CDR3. The CDR3 sequence is CASSPGQGPTISGANVLTF. The CDR3 coding sequence is TGTGCCAGTAGTCCCGGACAGGGTCCAACAATCTCTGGTGCCAACGTCCTGACTTTC. The chain recombines TRBV19 with TRBJ2-6, with 8 nucleotides matching TRBD1. Germline V CDR1 and CDR2: LNHDA, SQIVND (reference sequence). The CDR3 contains 19 residues.

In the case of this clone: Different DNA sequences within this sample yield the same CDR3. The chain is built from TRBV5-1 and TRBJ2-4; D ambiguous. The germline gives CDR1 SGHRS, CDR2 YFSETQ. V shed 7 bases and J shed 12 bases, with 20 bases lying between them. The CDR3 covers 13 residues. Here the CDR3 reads CASPTDTNIDQYF. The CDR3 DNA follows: TGCGCCAGCCCCACGGATACTAACATTGATCAGTACTTC.

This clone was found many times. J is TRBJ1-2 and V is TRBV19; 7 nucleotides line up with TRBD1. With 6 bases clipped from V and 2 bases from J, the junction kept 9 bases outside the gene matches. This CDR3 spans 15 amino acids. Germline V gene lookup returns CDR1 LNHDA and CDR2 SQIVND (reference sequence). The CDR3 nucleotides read TGTGCCAGTAGCCTAGCGACAGGGTTAAACTATGGCTACACCTTC. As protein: CASSLATGLNYGYTF.

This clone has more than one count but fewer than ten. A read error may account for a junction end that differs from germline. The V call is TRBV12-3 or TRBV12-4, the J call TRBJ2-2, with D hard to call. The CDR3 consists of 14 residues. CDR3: CASRSYNNTVELFF. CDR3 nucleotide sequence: TGTGCCAGCAGATCTTACAATAACACCGTGGAGCTGTTTTTT.

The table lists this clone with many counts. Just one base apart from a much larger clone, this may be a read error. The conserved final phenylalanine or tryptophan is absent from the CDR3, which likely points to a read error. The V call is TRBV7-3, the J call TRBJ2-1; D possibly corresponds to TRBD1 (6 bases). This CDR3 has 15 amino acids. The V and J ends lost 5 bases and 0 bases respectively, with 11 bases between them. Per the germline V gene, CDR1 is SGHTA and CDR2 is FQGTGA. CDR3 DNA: TGTGCCAGCAGCGCCACAGGGAGCTCCTACAATGAGCAGTTCCTC. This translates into CASSATGSSYNEQFL.

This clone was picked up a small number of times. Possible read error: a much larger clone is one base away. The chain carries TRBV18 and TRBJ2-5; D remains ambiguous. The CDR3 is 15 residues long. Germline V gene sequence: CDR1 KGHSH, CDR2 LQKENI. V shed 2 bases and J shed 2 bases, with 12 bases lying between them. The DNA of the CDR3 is TGTGCCAGCTCACCATTCACATCCGATCAAGAGACCCAGTACTTC. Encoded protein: CASSPFTSDQETQYF.

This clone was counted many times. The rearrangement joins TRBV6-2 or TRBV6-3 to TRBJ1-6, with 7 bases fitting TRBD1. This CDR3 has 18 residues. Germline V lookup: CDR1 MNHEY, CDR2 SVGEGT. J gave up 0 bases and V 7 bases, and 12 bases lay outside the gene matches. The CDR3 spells CASTDRVGTSSYNSPLHF. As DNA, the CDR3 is TGTGCCAGCACCGACAGGGTCGGGACAAGCTCCTATAATTCACCCCTCCACTTT.

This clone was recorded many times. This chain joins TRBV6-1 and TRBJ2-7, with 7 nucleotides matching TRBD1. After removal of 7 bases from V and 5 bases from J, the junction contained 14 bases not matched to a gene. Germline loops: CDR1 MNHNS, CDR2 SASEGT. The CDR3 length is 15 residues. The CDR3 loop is CASTYDRATLDEQYF. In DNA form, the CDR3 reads TGTGCCAGCACGTACGACAGGGCTACTTTGGACGAGCAGTACTTC.

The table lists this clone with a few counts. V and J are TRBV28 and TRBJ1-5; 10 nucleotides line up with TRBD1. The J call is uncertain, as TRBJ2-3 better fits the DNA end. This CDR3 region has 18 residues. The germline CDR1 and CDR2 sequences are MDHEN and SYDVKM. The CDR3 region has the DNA TGTGCCAGCAGCCCCGGTCCTATCGTGACAGGGGGCTTTCAGCCCCAGTATTTT. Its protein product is CASSPGPIVTGGFQPQYF.

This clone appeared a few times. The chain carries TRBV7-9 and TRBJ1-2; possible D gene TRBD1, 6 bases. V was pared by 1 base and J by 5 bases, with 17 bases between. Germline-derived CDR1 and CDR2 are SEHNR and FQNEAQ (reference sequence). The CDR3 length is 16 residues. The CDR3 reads CASSLGQVSGGYGYTF. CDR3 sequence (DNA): TGTGCCAGCAGCTTAGGACAGGTATCTGGGGGTTATGGCTACACCTTC.

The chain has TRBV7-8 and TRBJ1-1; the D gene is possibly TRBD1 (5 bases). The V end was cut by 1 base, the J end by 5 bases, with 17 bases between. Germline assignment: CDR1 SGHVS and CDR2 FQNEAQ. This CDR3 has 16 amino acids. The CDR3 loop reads CASSLGAGGQGTEAFF. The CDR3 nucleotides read TGTGCCAGCAGCTTAGGGGCAGGTGGGCAGGGTACTGAAGCTTTCTTT.

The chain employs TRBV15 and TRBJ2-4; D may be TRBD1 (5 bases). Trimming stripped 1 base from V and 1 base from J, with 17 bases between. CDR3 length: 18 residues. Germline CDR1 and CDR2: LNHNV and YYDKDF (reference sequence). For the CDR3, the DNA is TGTGCCACCAGCAGAGTCCAGGGATCTTCTAGTGCCAAAAACATTCAGTACTTC. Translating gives CATSRVQGSSSAKNIQYF. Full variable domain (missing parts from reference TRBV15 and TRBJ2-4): DAMVIQNPRYQVTQFGKPVTLSCSQTLNHNVMYWYQQKSSQAPKLLFHYYDKDFNNEADTPDNFQSRRPNTSFCFLDIRSPGLGDTAMYLCATSRVQGSSSAKNIQYFGAGTRLSVL.

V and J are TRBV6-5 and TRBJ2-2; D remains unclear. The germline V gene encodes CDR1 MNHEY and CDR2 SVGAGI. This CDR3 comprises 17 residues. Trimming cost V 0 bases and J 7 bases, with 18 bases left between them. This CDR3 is CASSYSSHICRVGELFF. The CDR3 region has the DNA TGTGCCAGCAGTTACTCGAGTCACATATGCCGGGTCGGGGAGCTGTTTTTT.